What follows are 20 T cell receptor beta chains derived from one specimen sequenced in a study of T-cell memory formation after mild COVID-19. MiXCR was run by TCRdb on the 5' RACE reads, yielding one entry per CDR3 protein. The sample holds hundreds of thousands of distinct CDR3 sequences, over 15% seen once. Sequencing was done on a sample of PBMCs or a T cell subset sorted from them (not recorded which). The receptors were gathered from an adult woman who had mild COVID-19 (a few samples of this study predate the infection). Cell type and time point are not known.

The rearrangement uses TRBV7-2 and TRBJ2-1, with TRBD2 matching over 13 bases. Germline loops: CDR1 SGHTA, CDR2 FQGNSA. Germline trimming cut 5 bases from V and 7 bases from J; bases unmatched to any gene: 11. The CDR3 loop spans 17 amino acids. Written as DNA, the CDR3 is TGTGCCAGCAGCCCGCGGCAGGGACTAGCGGGAATAAATGAGCAGTTCTTC. Its protein product is CASSPRQGLAGINEQFF.

This chain connects TRBV10-3 to TRBJ2-1; D is perhaps TRBD1 or TRBD2 (9 bases each). The germline V and J ends were trimmed by 6 bases and 8 bases, with 32 bases remaining between them. The CDR3 runs to 19 residues. Per the germline V gene, CDR1 is ENHRY and CDR2 is SYGVKD. The chain's CDR3 is CAISDTGTGLAGSRYEQFF. The CDR3, as DNA: TGTGCCATCAGCGATACCGGGACAGGGCTAGCGGGATCCAGGTATGAGCAGTTCTTC.

This sequence joins TRBV2 and TRBJ2-4, with D unresolved. Germline V gives CDR1 SNHLY, CDR2 FYNNEI. The germline V and J ends were trimmed by 6 bases and 0 bases, with 9 bases remaining between them. The length of the CDR3 is 14 residues. CDR3 sequence (DNA): TGTGCCAGCAGGAGTAGTTTAGCCAAAAACATTCAGTACTTC. This encodes CASRSSLAKNIQYF.

The CDR3, as DNA: TGCAGCGCCCTAAGGGAGACAGGGGGCCTGGGAGCTTTCTTT. The encoded protein is CSALRETGGLGAFF. This chain uses TRBV29-1 with TRBJ1-1, with 10 bases aligning to TRBD1. Germline V gene lookup returns CDR1 SQVTM and CDR2 ANQGSEA. CDR3 length: 14 amino acids. Losses at the gene ends were 7 bases for V and 10 bases for J; bases not matched to a gene: 15. The whole variable domain, filled in from reference TRBV29-1 and TRBJ1-1, reads SAVISQKPSRDICQRGTSLTIQCQVDSQVTMMFWYRQQPGQSLTLIATANQGSEATYESGFVIDKFPISRPNLTFSTLTVSNMSPEDSSIYLCSALRETGGLGAFFGQGTRLTVV.

This clonotype was picked up a small number of times. V usage is TRBV10-3 and J usage is TRBJ2-5; D possibly corresponds to TRBD2 (6 bases). This CDR3 is 12 amino acids long. V was pared by 8 bases and J by 0 bases, with 7 bases between. Germline CDR1 and CDR2: ENHRY and SYGVKD. This chain's CDR3 is CAIGGNQETQYF. The CDR3 DNA reads as TGTGCCATCGGGGGGAACCAAGAGACCCAGTACTTC.

The rearrangement uses TRBV10-3 and TRBJ2-7, with TRBD2 matching 12 bases. Germline loops: CDR1 ENHRY, CDR2 SYGVKD. V was pared by 5 bases and J by 3 bases, with 2 bases of the junction left unmatched. CDR3 length: 14 amino acids. This CDR3 is CAISRTSGIYEQYF. The CDR3 DNA is TGTGCCATCAGTAGGACTAGCGGGATCTACGAGCAGTACTTC.

The gene calls are TRBV6-2 or TRBV6-3 and TRBJ2-1; no reliable D call. The germline gives CDR1 MNHEY, CDR2 SVGEGT. The V gene lost 2 bases and the J gene lost 3 bases, with 17 bases spanning the gap. The CDR3 covers 17 residues. The DNA of the CDR3 is TGTGCCAGCAGTTACGCCGTGGTCTCGGGCTACTACAATGAGCAGTTCTTC. This gives the protein CASSYAVVSGYYNEQFF.

The CDR3 region is CASSFEAGGRTDTQYF. The CDR3 bases are TGTGCCAGCAGCTTTGAGGCGGGAGGCCGCACAGATACGCAGTATTTT. The chain uses TRBV11-3 and TRBJ2-3; 8 bases align to TRBD2. CDR1 SGHNT and CDR2 YENEEA come from the germline V gene. The CDR3 is 16 residues long. J lost 1 base, V lost 3 bases, and 6 bases had no gene match.

This clonotype has more than one count but fewer than ten. The V call is TRBV5-4, the J call TRBJ2-1; possibly TRBD2 for D (5 bases). The CDR3 spans 15 residues. The germline V and J ends were trimmed by 0 bases and 4 bases, with 11 bases remaining between them. Looked up from germline, CDR1 is SGHNT and CDR2 is YYREEE (reference sequence). The CDR3 nucleotides are TGTGCCAGCAGCTTGGGAGGGAACCTTTACAATGAGCAGTTCTTC. Its translation is CASSLGGNLYNEQFF. The variable domain in full, completed from reference TRBV5-4 and TRBJ2-1, reads ETGVTQSPTHLIKTRGQQVTLRCSSQSGHNTVSWYQQALGQGPQFIFQYYREEENGRGNFPPRFSGLQFPNYSSELNVNALELDDSALYLCASSLGGNLYNEQFFGPGTRLTVL.

The sample holds a few counts of this clonotype. J is TRBJ2-1 and V is TRBV24-1; 8 bases agree with TRBD2. Germline values: CDR1 KGHDR, CDR2 SFDVKD. This CDR3 has 20 amino acids. The junction had 20 bases not matched to a gene; V was cut back by 4 bases and J by 4 bases. The chain's CDR3 is CATSDPSDRSGKTFYNEQFF. CDR3 in DNA: TGTGCCACCAGTGACCCGAGCGACCGTAGCGGGAAGACGTTTTACAATGAGCAGTTCTTC.

The V and J genes are TRBV11-2 and TRBJ2-1; 11 bases match TRBD1. Germline V CDR1 and CDR2: SGHAT, FQNNGV. This CDR3 comprises 17 residues. V was clipped by 5 bases and J by 8 bases; unmatched bases: 14. Here the CDR3 reads CASSPGPGQGAKDEQFF. For the CDR3, the DNA is TGTGCCAGCAGCCCGGGTCCAGGACAGGGGGCGAAGGATGAGCAGTTCTTC.

This clonotype was recorded many times. The chain combines TRBV23-1 with TRBJ2-7; D uncertain. TRBV23-1 is flagged as an ORF with uncertain function. The V end lost 8 bases, the J end lost 0 bases, and 8 bases lay between the germline ends. The CDR3 length is 12 residues. The DNA of the CDR3 is TGCGCCAGCCGTGTGGGCTCCTACGAGCAGTACTTC. This translates into CASRVGSYEQYF.

This clonotype turned up a few times. V and J are TRBV11-2 and TRBJ1-1; D unclear. The length of the CDR3 is 13 residues. Trimming cost V 5 bases and J 3 bases, with 10 bases left between them. Germline lookup yields CDR1 SGHAT and CDR2 FQNNGV. This chain's CDR3 is CASSRAGDTEAFF. The CDR3 coding sequence is TGTGCCAGCAGCCGAGCGGGTGACACTGAAGCTTTCTTT.

This clonotype has just a few counts. This chain joins TRBV5-6 and TRBJ1-1; D is unclear. Trimming removed 1 base from V and 6 bases from J, with 10 bases in between. Germline V gene lookup returns CDR1 SGHDT and CDR2 YYEEEE. The length of the CDR3 is 13 residues. The CDR3 DNA reads as TGTGCCAGCAGCTTGAAGGGCGGGGCTGAAGCTTTCTTT. Amino acid sequence: CASSLKGGAEAFF. Supplemented by reference TRBV5-6 and TRBJ1-1, the full variable domain reads DAGVTQSPTHLIKTRGQQVTLRCSPKSGHDTVSWYQQALGQGPQFIFQYYEEEERQRGNFPDRFSGHQFPNYSSELNVNALLLGDSALYLCASSLKGGAEAFFGQGTRLTVV.

This clonotype was detected only a few times. The chain has TRBV20-1 and TRBJ2-5, with 9 bases identical to TRBD1. CDR1 and CDR2 from the germline V gene are DFQATT and SNEGSKA (reference sequence). The CDR3 loop spans 13 amino acids. V was clipped by 7 bases and J by 6 bases; unmatched bases: 9. The CDR3, as DNA: TGCAGTGTTTGGGGGGGGACAGGGAAGACCCAGTACTTC. It specifies CSVWGGTGKTQYF.

The V call is TRBV15, the J call TRBJ1-1, with unresolved D. Trimming took 5 bases from V and 1 from J, leaving 11 bases between them. The CDR3 is made up of 14 amino acids. Per germline, CDR1 LNHNV and CDR2 YYDKDF (reference sequence). The CDR3 DNA sequence: TGTGCCACCAGCTGGGGTGACACGAACACTGAAGCTTTCTTT. This codes for CATSWGDTNTEAFF.

As concerns this clonotype: One end of the junction varies from germline; a read error may be responsible. V and J are TRBV18 and TRBJ1-2; TRBD1 might be the D (5 bases). Germline CDR1 is KGHSH and CDR2 is LQKENI. The CDR3 spans 13 residues. The CDR3 loop reads CASSPPGLSTGAF. The CDR3 bases are TGTGCCAGCTCACCACCGGGACTGAGTACTGGAGCCTTC.

The chain links TRBV10-3 to TRBJ1-1, with 8 bases that match TRBD1. CDR1 and CDR2 from the germline V gene are ENHRY and SYGVKD. Trimming at V came to 2 bases and at J to 6 bases, leaving 8 bases not matched to a gene. This CDR3 is built from 15 residues. CDR3 amino acids: CAISEDRGGMPEAFF. In DNA form, the CDR3 reads TGTGCCATCAGTGAGGACAGGGGTGGGATGCCTGAAGCTTTCTTT.

The chain combines TRBV5-6 with TRBJ2-5; TRBD1 agrees at 7 bases. V trimming: 5 bases; J trimming: 5 bases; junction bases outside the gene matches: 9. The CDR3 totals 14 residues. Looked up from germline, CDR1 is SGHDT and CDR2 is YYEEEE. The CDR3 DNA follows: TGTGCCAGCAGTCCCTATCCGACAGGGGAGACCCAGTACTTC. Its protein product is CASSPYPTGETQYF.

Only a few counts were recorded for this clonotype. V gene TRBV6-2 or TRBV6-3 combines with J gene TRBJ2-2; maybe TRBD2 (5 bases). The CDR3 consists of 14 residues. The V end was cut by 0 bases, the J end by 5 bases, with 7 bases between. Germline values: CDR1 MNHEY, CDR2 SVGEGT. In DNA, the CDR3 is TGTGCCAGCAGTTACTCGAGGACTACCGGGGAGCTGTTTTTT. It translates to CASSYSRTTGELFF.